What follows describes a single TCR beta chain. The entry originates in a study of identical twins. Carrying unique molecular identifiers, the cDNA also gained a universal primer site through template switching. From the 5' RACE reads, TCRdb called clonotypes with MiXCR, one entry per CDR3 protein. This table has 500,000 or so distinct CDR3 sequences, under 25% appearing once. The CDR3 is 14 residues long. The germline V gene encodes CDR1 DFQATT and CDR2 SNEGSKA (reference sequence). After removal of 1 base from V and 5 bases from J, the junction contained 4 bases not matched to a gene. The same data also went into a second study, on T cells expressing NK-cell markers. In that study: NKG2C+ dominant clonotype frequencies in 5 or 6 donors were roughly 1.0-7.5% of CD8+ T cells.

The chain has TRBV20-1 and TRBJ2-5, with 10 positions matching TRBD1. The sample was CD4+ T cells sorted from blood. The receptor was derived from a woman younger than 30 in good health. The CDR3 DNA follows: TGCAGTGCTAGAGGGGACAGGGGCGCGGAGACCCAGTACTTC. Protein: CSARGDRGAETQYF.